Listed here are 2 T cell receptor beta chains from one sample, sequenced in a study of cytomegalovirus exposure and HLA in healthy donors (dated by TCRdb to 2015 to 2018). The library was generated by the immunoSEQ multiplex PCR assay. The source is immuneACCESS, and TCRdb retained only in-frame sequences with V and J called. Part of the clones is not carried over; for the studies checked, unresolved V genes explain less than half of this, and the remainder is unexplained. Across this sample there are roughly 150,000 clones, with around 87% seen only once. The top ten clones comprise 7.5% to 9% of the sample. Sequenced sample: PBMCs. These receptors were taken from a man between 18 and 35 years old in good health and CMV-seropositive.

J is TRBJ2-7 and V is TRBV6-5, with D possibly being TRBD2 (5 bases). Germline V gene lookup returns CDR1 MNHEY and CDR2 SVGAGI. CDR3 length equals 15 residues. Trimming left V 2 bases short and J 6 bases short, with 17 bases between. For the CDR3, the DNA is TGTGCCAGCAGTTACGATTCATCGAGGGTTCGCGAGCAGTACTTC. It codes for CASSYDSSRVREQYF.

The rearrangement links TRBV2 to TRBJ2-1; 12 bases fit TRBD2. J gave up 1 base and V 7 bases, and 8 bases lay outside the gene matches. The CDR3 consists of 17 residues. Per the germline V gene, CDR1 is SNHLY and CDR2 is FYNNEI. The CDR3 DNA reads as TGTGCCAGCAAAGGACTAGCGGGGTTGAGATCCTACAATGAGCAGTTCTTC. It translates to CASKGLAGLRSYNEQFF.